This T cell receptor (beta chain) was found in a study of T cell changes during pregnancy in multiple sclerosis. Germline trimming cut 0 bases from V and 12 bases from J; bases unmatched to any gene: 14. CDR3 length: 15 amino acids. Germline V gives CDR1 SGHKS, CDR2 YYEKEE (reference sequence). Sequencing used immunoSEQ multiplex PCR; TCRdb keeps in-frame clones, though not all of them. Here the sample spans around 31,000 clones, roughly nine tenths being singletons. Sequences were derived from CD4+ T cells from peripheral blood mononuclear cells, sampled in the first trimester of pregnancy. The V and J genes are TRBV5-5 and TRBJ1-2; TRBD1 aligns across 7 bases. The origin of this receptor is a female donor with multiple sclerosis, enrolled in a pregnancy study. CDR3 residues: CASSLEGRRQGLDTF. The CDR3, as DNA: TGTGCCAGCAGCTTGGAAGGCCGGAGACAGGGCCTAGACACCTTC.